These 22 T cell receptor beta chains came from one sample sequenced in a study of Graves' ophthalmopathy and Graves' hyperthyroidism. RNA transcripts yielded amplified TCR beta CDR3 regions. The workflow started with a first-round RT-PCR run with HTBI primers and then moved on to a second-round multiplex PCR. TCRdb passed the multiplex PCR reads through MiXCR, listing each CDR3 protein once. The table has around 1.1 million distinct CDR3 sequences, 35% to 40% seen once. The source material was peripheral blood or thyroid tissue (not recorded which). These receptors were collected from an adult man with Graves' hyperthyroidism.

At least ten counts were recorded for this clonotype. The rearrangement links TRBV6-2 or TRBV6-3 to TRBJ2-7, with D possibly matching TRBD1 (5 bases). CDR1 MNHEY and CDR2 SVGEGT come from the germline V gene. The CDR3 length is 13 residues. Trimming left V 7 bases short and J 2 bases short, with 12 bases between. The CDR3 DNA sequence: TGTGCCAGCAAATTTCGACAGCCCTACGAGCAGTACTTC. Its protein product is CASKFRQPYEQYF.

This clonotype has a count of ten or more. The genes are TRBV6-6 and TRBJ1-1; no definite D call. V dropped 5 bases and J dropped 4 bases, with 11 bases sitting between them. The germline V gene has CDR1 MNHNY and CDR2 SVGAGI (reference sequence). The CDR3 extends over 13 amino acids. The CDR3 DNA follows: TGTGCCAGCAGTGAAATAGGAAGCACTGAAGCTTTCTTT. Amino acid sequence: CASSEIGSTEAFF.

The V and J genes are TRBV6-5 and TRBJ1-2, with unresolved D. The CDR3 length is 15 residues. Trimming took 2 bases from V and 5 from J, leaving 15 bases between them. Germline V lookup: CDR1 MNHEY, CDR2 SVGAGI. CDR3 protein: CASSYVVGAGYGYTF. The CDR3 nucleotides read TGTGCCAGCAGTTACGTGGTGGGCGCGGGGTATGGCTACACCTTC.

This clonotype is a singleton in its sample. The chain is built from TRBV7-9 and TRBJ1-1, with D possibly matching TRBD1 (5 bases). V dropped 1 base and J dropped 12 bases, with 12 bases sitting between them. Germline CDR1 SEHNR, CDR2 FQNEAQ (reference sequence). The CDR3 runs 12 residues. The CDR3 loop reads CASSLGARESFF. CDR3 coding DNA: TGTGCCAGCAGCTTAGGGGCCAGGGAATCTTTCTTT.

This chain connects TRBV28 to TRBJ2-7, with D unclear. V was trimmed by 5 bases and J by 7 bases, leaving 15 bases between them. The CDR3 extends over 13 amino acids. Germline CDR1 and CDR2: MDHEN and SYDVKM. CDR3 DNA sequence: TGTGCCAGCAGTGGTCTCTCCCTGGGGGAGCAGTACTTC. Residues: CASSGLSLGEQYF.

The genes are TRBV28 and TRBJ1-5, with a weak D call TRBD1 (5 bases). V shed 6 bases and J shed 1 base, with 13 bases lying between them. The CDR3 has 15 residues. The germline CDR1 and CDR2 sequences are MDHEN and SYDVKM. CDR3 bases: TGTGCCAGCAGACCGACAGTTGGGAGCAATCAGCCCCAGCATTTT. Translated, it gives CASRPTVGSNQPQHF.

The chain is built from TRBV7-2 and TRBJ2-7; D tentatively reads TRBD1 or TRBD2 (5 bases each). Germline-derived CDR1 and CDR2 are SGHTA and FQGNSA. The CDR3 runs 16 residues. V was cut by 5 bases and J by 3 bases, with 20 bases left in between. The CDR3: CASSQVPGPLHYEQYF. The CDR3 DNA reads TGTGCCAGCAGCCAAGTACCGGGACCACTTCACTACGAGCAGTACTTC. Full variable domain (outside the CDR3, taken from reference TRBV7-2 and TRBJ2-7): GAGVSQSPSNKVTEKGKDVELRCDPISGHTALYWYRQSLGQGLEFLIYFQGNSAPDKSGLPSDRFSAERTGGSVSTLTIQRTQQEDSAVYLCASSQVPGPLHYEQYFGPGTRLTVT.

This chain uses TRBV5-1 with TRBJ1-4, with D possibly matching TRBD1 (5 bases). The CDR3 totals 17 residues. The germline V and J ends were trimmed by 0 bases and 5 bases, with 17 bases remaining between them. CDR1 and CDR2 (germline): SGHRS, YFSETQ. For the CDR3, the DNA is TGCGCCAGCAGCTTGGTTCTTAGGGGATCGGTGAATGAAAAACTGTTTTTT. As protein: CASSLVLRGSVNEKLFF.

The genes are TRBV19 and TRBJ1-6; D is uncertain. The CDR3 contains 14 residues. With 4 bases removed from V and 9 bases from J, the gap between germline ends came to 13 bases. Germline V lookup: CDR1 LNHDA, CDR2 SQIVND (reference sequence). CDR3 in amino acids: CASSTGRASSPLHF. CDR3 DNA: TGTGCCAGTAGTACGGGGAGGGCCAGTTCACCCCTCCACTTT. Filled out from reference TRBV19 and TRBJ1-6, the complete variable domain reads DGGITQSPKYLFRKEGQNVTLSCEQNLNHDAMYWYRQDPGQGLRLIYYSQIVNDFQKGDIAEGYSVSREKKESFPLTVTSAQKNPTAFYLCASSTGRASSPLHFGNGTRLTVT.

The genes are TRBV15 and TRBJ1-6; 9 nucleotides match TRBD1. The CDR3 totals 16 residues. Germline V lookup: CDR1 LNHNV, CDR2 YYDKDF (reference sequence). V trimming: 1 base; J trimming: 7 bases; junction bases outside the gene matches: 5. The CDR3 region is CATSRATGQGNSPLHF. In nucleotides, the CDR3 is TGTGCCACCAGCAGAGCCACGGGACAGGGCAATTCACCCCTCCACTTT.

This clonotype came up a few times. The chain joins TRBV5-8 to TRBJ1-2; tentative D call: TRBD1 (5 bases). The V and J ends lost 5 bases and 4 bases respectively, with 21 bases between them. Looked up from germline, CDR1 is SGHTS and CDR2 is YDEGEE. The CDR3 is 16 amino acids. The CDR3 DNA sequence: TGTGCCAGCAGTCCCGCCCCGGGGGGGGATAGCTATGGCTACACCTTC. Its translation: CASSPAPGGDSYGYTF.

This clonotype has more than one count but fewer than ten. V and J are TRBV20-1 and TRBJ1-5; maybe TRBD1 (6 bases). The CDR3 is 16 amino acids. CDR1 is DFQATT, CDR2 SNEGSKA, per germline (reference sequence). V was pared by 6 bases and J by 4 bases, with 22 bases between. The CDR3 DNA reads TGCAGTGCGAACAAGGGCGGGGGCGCGGGAAATCAGCCCCAGCATTTT. It codes for CSANKGGGAGNQPQHF.

This clonotype was counted between two and nine times. The rearrangement uses TRBV15 and TRBJ2-5; D is perhaps TRBD1 or TRBD2 (5 bases each). Germline CDR1 is LNHNV and CDR2 is YYDKDF (reference sequence). The V and J ends lost 4 bases and 1 base respectively, with 10 bases between them. The CDR3 is 14 amino acids. The CDR3 sequence is CATSMRGLQETQYF. The CDR3 nucleotides read TGTGCCACCAGCATGAGGGGCCTCCAAGAGACCCAGTACTTC.

This chain joins TRBV9 and TRBJ1-5, with no clear D. This CDR3 spans 16 amino acids. The ends were cut back, 7 bases at V and 2 bases at J, with 19 bases in the middle. The germline V gene encodes CDR1 SGDLS and CDR2 YYNGEE. The CDR3 DNA is TGTGCCAGCTCACCATTGCAGGTCCATGGCAATCAGCCCCAGCATTTT. Encoded protein: CASSPLQVHGNQPQHF.

This clonotype was observed many times. The genes are TRBV11-2 and TRBJ1-5; D possibly corresponds to TRBD1 (5 bases). Germline V CDR1 and CDR2: SGHAT, FQNNGV. CDR3 length: 14 amino acids. The V gene lost 5 bases and the J gene lost 3 bases, with 11 bases spanning the gap. The CDR3 spells CASSDGGFNQPQHF. CDR3 coding DNA: TGTGCCAGCAGCGACGGGGGTTTCAATCAGCCCCAGCATTTT.

The chain employs TRBV7-9 and TRBJ1-5; D unclear. Trimming pared 3 bases from V and 2 bases from J, leaving 23 bases between. Germline CDR1 is SEHNR and CDR2 is FQNEAQ (reference sequence). CDR3 length equals 19 residues. CDR3 nucleotides: TGTGCCAGCAGCTTGGCTTGGCGCGTGGAACGGGATGGCAATCAGCCCCAGCATTTT. It codes for CASSLAWRVERDGNQPQHF.

The J gene is TRBJ1-3, the V gene TRBV5-1, with TRBD1 identical over 10 bases. Germline lookup yields CDR1 SGHRS and CDR2 YFSETQ. The CDR3 spans 14 residues. The V segment lost 4 bases and the J segment 4 bases; nucleotides outside the gene matches: 2. CDR3 sequence (DNA): TGCGCCAGCAGCAGGACAGGGGGAGGAAACACCATATATTTT. Amino acid sequence: CASSRTGGGNTIYF.

The table lists this clonotype with a few counts. One end of the junction does not line up with germline, which may come from a read error. V usage is TRBV12-3 or TRBV12-4 and J usage is TRBJ1-2; 8 bases align to TRBD1. This CDR3 is built from 16 residues. CDR3 residues: CASSFGTGAIYYSYTF. As DNA, the CDR3 is TGTGCCAGCAGTTTTGGGACAGGTGCCATCTACTATAGCTACACCTTC.

This clonotype came up a few times. The chain links TRBV20-1 to TRBJ1-5; 11 nucleotides agree with TRBD1. Germline lookup yields CDR1 DFQATT and CDR2 SNEGSKA (reference sequence). J gave up 3 bases and V 6 bases, and 7 bases lay outside the gene matches. The CDR3 is made up of 15 amino acids. The CDR3 DNA sequence: TGCAGTGCCCCCCGGGGACAGGGGGTCAATCAGCCCCAGCATTTT. Its protein is CSAPRGQGVNQPQHF.

This clonotype was picked up many times. The rearrangement uses TRBV5-6 and TRBJ1-5; D unresolved. Germline CDR1 is SGHDT and CDR2 is YYEEEE. This CDR3 region has 15 residues. The ends were cut back, 0 bases at V and 3 bases at J, with 10 bases in the middle. The CDR3 nucleotides read TGTGCCAGCAGCTTGGGTTCCGGAATCAATCAGCCCCAGCATTTT. Translated: CASSLGSGINQPQHF.

This chain links TRBV7-8 with TRBJ2-5; no firm D call. The V end lost 2 bases, the J end lost 3 bases, and 10 bases lay between the germline ends. Germline V CDR1 and CDR2: SGHVS, FQNEAQ. CDR3 size: 14 residues. For the CDR3, the DNA is TGTGCCAGCAGCTTATTTTCGTCTGAAGAGACCCAGTACTTC. Amino acids: CASSLFSSEETQYF.

This clonotype has only a few counts. The chain carries TRBV5-5 and TRBJ1-6, with D possibly TRBD1 on 6 matching bases. CDR3 size: 18 residues. V was clipped by 2 bases and J by 7 bases, with 22 bases between them. Germline V gene lookup returns CDR1 SGHKS and CDR2 YYEKEE (reference sequence). CDR3 in DNA: TGTGCCAGCAGCTTAGTTGGGACACCCCTGGTAGAAAATTCACCCCTCCACTTT. Translated: CASSLVGTPLVENSPLHF. The full variable domain, rest sourced from reference TRBV5-5 and TRBJ1-6, is DAGVTQSPTHLIKTRGQQVTLRCSPISGHKSVSWYQQVLGQGPQFIFQYYEKEERGRGNFPDRFSARQFPNYSSELNVNALLLGDSALYLCASSLVGTPLVENSPLHFGNGTRLTVT.